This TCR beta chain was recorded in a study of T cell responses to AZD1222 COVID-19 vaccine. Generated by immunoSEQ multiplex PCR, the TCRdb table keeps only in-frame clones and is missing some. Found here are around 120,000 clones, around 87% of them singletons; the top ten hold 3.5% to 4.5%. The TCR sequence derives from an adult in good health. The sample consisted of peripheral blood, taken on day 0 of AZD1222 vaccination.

The CDR3 DNA reads as TGTGCCACCAGCAGAGCGGGGGAGGGGGAGACCCAGTACTTC. Its translation is CATSRAGEGETQYF. V is TRBV15 and J is TRBJ2-5, with 7 bases identical to TRBD2. The CDR3 totals 14 residues. V lost 1 base to trimming and J lost 5 bases; unmatched junction nucleotides: 4. Per the germline V gene, CDR1 is LNHNV and CDR2 is YYDKDF (reference sequence). Full variable domain (remainder filled in from reference TRBV15 and TRBJ2-5): DAMVIQNPRYQVTQFGKPVTLSCSQTLNHNVMYWYQQKSSQAPKLLFHYYDKDFNNEADTPDNFQSRRPNTSFCFLDIRSPGLGDTAMYLCATSRAGEGETQYFGPGTRLLVL.